A selection of T cell receptor beta chains follows, all from one sample in a study of blood T cell repertoires in COVID-19. The method was immunoSEQ multiplex PCR; TCRdb's version includes in-frame clones alone and lacks a portion of them. The repertoire consists of about 240,000 clones, with roughly 90% occurring once and the leading ten covering 2% to 3%. Sequencing was done on a sample of PBMCs or T cells enriched from blood (not recorded which). The source of these receptors is a woman aged 30 to 39 with acute COVID-19. CDR3s include the opening cysteine and the closing phenylalanine or tryptophan. The D gene is left open where the match is weak. Only some rows state a clone size, as once, few, many or a class for expanded clones.

J gene,V gene,clone size,D gene,CDR3 protein,CDR3 DNA
TRBJ1-2,TRBV3-1/TRBV3-2,.,TRBD1,CASSPGQGAHYGYTF,TGTGCCAGCAGCCCGGGACAGGGGGCCCACTATGGCTACACCTTC
TRBJ1-1,TRBV15,many,.,CATSKGQAEAFF,TGTGCCACCAGCAAAGGACAAGCTGAAGCTTTCTTT
TRBJ1-5,TRBV10-2,.,.,CASSWKQAGDQPQHF,TGCGCCAGCAGTTGGAAACAGGCGGGAGATCAGCCCCAGCATTTT
TRBJ1-2,TRBV6-5,once,TRBD1,CASSYSTGGGNYGYTF,TGTGCCAGCAGTTACTCAACAGGGGGGGGAAACTATGGCTACACCTTC
TRBJ2-3,TRBV3-1/TRBV3-2,.,.,CASSQDSTNTDTQYF,TGTGCCAGCAGCCAAGATAGCACCAACACAGATACGCAGTATTTT
TRBJ1-3,TRBV7-8,.,TRBD1,CASSLGAGGTLSGNTIYF,TGTGCCAGCAGCTTAGGGGCAGGGGGTACTTTATCTGGAAACACCATATATTTT
TRBJ1-1,TRBV7-9,.,.,CASSLSVGNTEAFF,TGTGCCAGCAGCTTATCGGTTGGGAACACTGAAGCTTTCTTT
TRBJ2-5,TRBV5-4,.,TRBD1,CASSTGQGLETQYF,TGTGCCAGCAGCACCGGACAGGGCCTGGAGACCCAGTACTTC
TRBJ1-1,TRBV5-1,.,.,CASSLVQLRFSTEAFF,TGCGCCAGCAGCTTGGTGCAGCTGCGGTTTAGCACTGAAGCTTTCTTT
TRBJ1-4,TRBV4-1,.,.,CASRRDSLEKLFF,TGCGCCAGCAGGCGGGACTCACTTGAAAAACTGTTTTTT